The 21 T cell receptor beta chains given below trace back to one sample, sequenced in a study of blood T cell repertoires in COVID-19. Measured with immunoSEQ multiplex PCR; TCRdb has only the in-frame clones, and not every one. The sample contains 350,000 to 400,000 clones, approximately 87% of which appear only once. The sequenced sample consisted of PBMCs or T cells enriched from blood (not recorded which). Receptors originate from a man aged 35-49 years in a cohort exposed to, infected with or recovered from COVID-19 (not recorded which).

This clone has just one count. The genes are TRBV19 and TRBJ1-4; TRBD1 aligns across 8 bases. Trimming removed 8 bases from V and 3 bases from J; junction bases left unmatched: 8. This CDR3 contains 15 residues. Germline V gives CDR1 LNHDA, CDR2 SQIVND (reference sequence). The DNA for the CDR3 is TGTGCCAGTCGGAAAGGACAGGGAGCTAATGAAAAACTGTTTTTT. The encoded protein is CASRKGQGANEKLFF. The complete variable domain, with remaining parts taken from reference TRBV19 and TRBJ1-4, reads DGGITQSPKYLFRKEGQNVTLSCEQNLNHDAMYWYRQDPGQGLRLIYYSQIVNDFQKGDIAEGYSVSREKKESFPLTVTSAQKNPTAFYLCASRKGQGANEKLFFGSGTQLSVL.

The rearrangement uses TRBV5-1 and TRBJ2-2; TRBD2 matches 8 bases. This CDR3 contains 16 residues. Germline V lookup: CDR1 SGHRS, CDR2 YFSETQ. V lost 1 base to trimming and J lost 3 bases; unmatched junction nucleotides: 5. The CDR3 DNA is TGCGCCAGCAGCTTGTCAGCGGGAGCTCACACCGGGGAGCTGTTTTTT. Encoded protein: CASSLSAGAHTGELFF.

CDR3 loop: CASSRTSGSKYEQYF. The CDR3 DNA sequence: TGTGCCAGCAGCCGGACTAGCGGGAGTAAGTACGAGCAGTACTTC. The chain employs TRBV3-1 (or the pseudogene TRBV3-2) and TRBJ2-7; 13 bases fit TRBD2. The CDR3 runs 15 residues. V was clipped by 4 bases and J by 4 bases; unmatched bases: 4. The germline V gene has CDR1 LGHDT and CDR2 YNNKEL (reference sequence).

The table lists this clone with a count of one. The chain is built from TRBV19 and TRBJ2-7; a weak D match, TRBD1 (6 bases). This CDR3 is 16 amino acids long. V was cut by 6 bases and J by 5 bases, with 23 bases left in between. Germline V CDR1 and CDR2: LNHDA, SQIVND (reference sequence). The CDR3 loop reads CASSPRRGDRTHEQYF. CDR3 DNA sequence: TGTGCCAGTAGCCCAAGAAGGGGAGACAGGACCCACGAGCAGTACTTC.

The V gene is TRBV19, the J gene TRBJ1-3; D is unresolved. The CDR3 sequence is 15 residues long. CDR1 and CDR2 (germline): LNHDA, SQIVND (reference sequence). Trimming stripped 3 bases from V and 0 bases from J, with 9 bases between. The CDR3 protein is CASSIGTFSGNTIYF. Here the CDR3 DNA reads TGTGCCAGTAGTATTGGCACCTTCTCTGGAAACACCATATATTTT.

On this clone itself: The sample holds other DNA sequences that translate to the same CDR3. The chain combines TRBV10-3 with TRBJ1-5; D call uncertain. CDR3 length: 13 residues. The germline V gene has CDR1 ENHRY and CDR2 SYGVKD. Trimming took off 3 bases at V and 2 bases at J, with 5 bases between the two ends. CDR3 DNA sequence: TGTGCCATCAGTGATCGGGGCAATCAGCCCCAGCATTTT. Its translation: CAISDRGNQPQHF.

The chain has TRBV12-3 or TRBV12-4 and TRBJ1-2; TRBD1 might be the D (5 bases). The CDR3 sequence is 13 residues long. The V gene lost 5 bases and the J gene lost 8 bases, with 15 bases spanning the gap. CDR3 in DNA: TGTGCCAGCAGTCGGAAGGGAGGGGAAGGCTACACCTTC. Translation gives CASSRKGGEGYTF.

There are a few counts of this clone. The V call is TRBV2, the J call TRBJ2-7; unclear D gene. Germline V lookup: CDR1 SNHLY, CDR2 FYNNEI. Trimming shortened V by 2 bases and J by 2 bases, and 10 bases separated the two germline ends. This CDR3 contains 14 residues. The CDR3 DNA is TGTGCCAGCAGTGAACGGGTTCAGACCTACGAGCAGTACTTC. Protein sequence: CASSERVQTYEQYF.

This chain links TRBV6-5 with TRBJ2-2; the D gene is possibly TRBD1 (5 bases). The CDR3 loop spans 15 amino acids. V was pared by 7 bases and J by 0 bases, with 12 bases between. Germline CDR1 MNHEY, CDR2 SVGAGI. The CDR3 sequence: CASKRGSSNTGELFF. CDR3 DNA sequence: TGTGCCAGCAAAAGGGGCAGTTCGAACACCGGGGAGCTGTTTTTT.

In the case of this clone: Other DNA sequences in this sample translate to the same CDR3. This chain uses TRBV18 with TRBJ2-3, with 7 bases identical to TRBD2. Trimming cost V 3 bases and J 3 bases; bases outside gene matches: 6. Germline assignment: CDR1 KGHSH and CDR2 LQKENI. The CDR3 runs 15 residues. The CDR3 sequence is CASSPPGLSTDTQYF. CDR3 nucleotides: TGTGCCAGCTCACCTCCGGGACTATCTACAGATACGCAGTATTTT. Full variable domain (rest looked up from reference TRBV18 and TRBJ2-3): NAGVMQNPRHLVRRRGQEARLRCSPMKGHSHVYWYRQLPEEGLKFMVYLQKENIIDESGMPKERFSAEFPKEGPSILRIQQVVRGDSAAYFCASSPPGLSTDTQYFGPGTRLTVL.

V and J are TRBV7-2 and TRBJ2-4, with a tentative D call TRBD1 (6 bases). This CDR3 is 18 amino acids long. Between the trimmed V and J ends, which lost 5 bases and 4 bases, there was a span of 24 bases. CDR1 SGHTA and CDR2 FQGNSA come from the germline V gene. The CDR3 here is CASSQGYLNFLGKNIQYF. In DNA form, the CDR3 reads TGTGCCAGCAGCCAGGGGTACTTGAACTTTCTAGGTAAAAACATTCAGTACTTC.

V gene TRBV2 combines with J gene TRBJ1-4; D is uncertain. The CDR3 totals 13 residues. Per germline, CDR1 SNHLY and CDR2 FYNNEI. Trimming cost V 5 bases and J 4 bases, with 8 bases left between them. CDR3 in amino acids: CASSFSLNEKLFF. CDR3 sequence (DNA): TGTGCCAGCAGTTTTAGTCTTAATGAAAAACTGTTTTTT.

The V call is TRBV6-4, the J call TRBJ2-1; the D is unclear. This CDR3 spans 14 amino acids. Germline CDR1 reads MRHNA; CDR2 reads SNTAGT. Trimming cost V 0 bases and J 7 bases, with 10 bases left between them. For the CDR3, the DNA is TGTGCCAGCAGTGACTCCCTAGAAGTGAATGAGCAGTTCTTC. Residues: CASSDSLEVNEQFF.

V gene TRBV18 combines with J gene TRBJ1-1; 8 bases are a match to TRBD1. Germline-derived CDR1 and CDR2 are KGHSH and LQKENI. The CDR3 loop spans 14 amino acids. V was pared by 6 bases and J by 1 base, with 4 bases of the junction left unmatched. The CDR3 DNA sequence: TGTGCCAGCTCCTCCACAGGGGGGAACACTGAAGCTTTCTTT. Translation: CASSSTGGNTEAFF.

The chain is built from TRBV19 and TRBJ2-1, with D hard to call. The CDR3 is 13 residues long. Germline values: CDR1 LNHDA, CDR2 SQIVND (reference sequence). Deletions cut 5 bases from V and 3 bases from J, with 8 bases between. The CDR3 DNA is TGTGCCAGTAGTTCTATCAACTACAATGAGCAGTTCTTC. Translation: CASSSINYNEQFF.

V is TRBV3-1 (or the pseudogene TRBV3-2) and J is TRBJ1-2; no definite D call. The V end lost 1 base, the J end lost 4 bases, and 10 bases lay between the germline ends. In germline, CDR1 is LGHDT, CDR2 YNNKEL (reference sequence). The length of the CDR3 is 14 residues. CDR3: CASSQAGRSYGYTF. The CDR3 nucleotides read TGTGCCAGCAGCCAAGCGGGGAGGTCCTATGGCTACACCTTC.

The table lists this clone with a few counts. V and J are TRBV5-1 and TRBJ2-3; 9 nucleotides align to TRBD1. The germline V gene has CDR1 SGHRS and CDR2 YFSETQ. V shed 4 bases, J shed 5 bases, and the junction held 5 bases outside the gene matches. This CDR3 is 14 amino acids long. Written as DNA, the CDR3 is TGCGCCAGCAGCGGGAGACAGGGGGAAGATACGCAGTATTTT. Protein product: CASSGRQGEDTQYF.

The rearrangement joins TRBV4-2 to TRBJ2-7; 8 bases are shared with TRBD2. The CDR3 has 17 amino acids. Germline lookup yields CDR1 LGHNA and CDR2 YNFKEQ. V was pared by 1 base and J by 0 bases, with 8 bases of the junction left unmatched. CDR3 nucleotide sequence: TGTGCCAGCAGCCAAGGAGTAGTAGCGGGACACTCCTACGAGCAGTACTTC. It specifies CASSQGVVAGHSYEQYF.

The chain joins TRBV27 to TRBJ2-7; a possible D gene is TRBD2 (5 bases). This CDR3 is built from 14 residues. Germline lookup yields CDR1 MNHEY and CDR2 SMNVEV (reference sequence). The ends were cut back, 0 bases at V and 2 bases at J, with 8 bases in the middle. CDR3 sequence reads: CASSLSPGTYEQYF. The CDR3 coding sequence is TGTGCCAGCAGTTTATCGCCGGGGACCTACGAGCAGTACTTC.

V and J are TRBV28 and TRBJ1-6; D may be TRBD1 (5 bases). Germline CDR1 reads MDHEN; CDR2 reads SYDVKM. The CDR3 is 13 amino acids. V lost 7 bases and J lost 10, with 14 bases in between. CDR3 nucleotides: TGTGCCAGCAACCAATCGGGGGGATCACCCCTCCACTTT. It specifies CASNQSGGSPLHF.

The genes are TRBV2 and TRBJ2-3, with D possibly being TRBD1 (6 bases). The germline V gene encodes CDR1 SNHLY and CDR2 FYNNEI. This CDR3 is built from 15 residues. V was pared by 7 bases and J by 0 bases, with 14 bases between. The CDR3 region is CASIKDRASTDTQYF. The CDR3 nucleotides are TGTGCCAGCATAAAGGACAGAGCTAGCACAGATACGCAGTATTTT.